This is a list of T cell receptor beta chains from one sample in a study of somatic mutations in cytotoxic T cells in rheumatoid arthritis. TCRdb's copy holds only in-frame clones and misses some; the assay was immunoSEQ multiplex PCR. The sample holds about 17,000 clones; more than 60% are singletons and the top ten take approximately 5%. The sequencing input was CD8+ T cells sorted from blood. These receptors all come from an adult with rheumatoid arthritis. Both conserved end residues are part of each CDR3. Fields, in order: D gene, clone size, V gene, J gene, CDR3 protein, CDR3 DNA. A D gene is named only where the DNA matches it firmly. Only some rows state a clone size, as once, few, many or a class for expanded clones.

D gene: -
clone size: -
V gene: TRBV5-6
J gene: TRBJ2-5
CDR3 protein: CASTPRAWETGRWETQYF
CDR3 DNA: TGTGCCAGCACCCCTCGGGCGTGGGAAACGGGGAGGTGGGAGACCCAGTACTTC

D gene: -
clone size: -
V gene: TRBV4-1
J gene: TRBJ2-4
CDR3 protein: CASSHRGEGAENIQYF
CDR3 DNA: TGCGCCAGCAGCCACAGAGGGGAGGGGGCGGAAAACATTCAGTACTTC

D gene: -
clone size: -
V gene: TRBV7-2
J gene: TRBJ2-3
CDR3 protein: CASSWKATDTQYF
CDR3 DNA: TGTGCCAGCAGCTGGAAAGCCACAGATACGCAGTATTTT

D gene: -
clone size: -
V gene: TRBV5-8
J gene: TRBJ2-7
CDR3 protein: CASSFAYEQYF
CDR3 DNA: TGTGCCAGCAGCTTTGCCTACGAGCAGTACTTC

D gene: -
clone size: -
V gene: TRBV10-3
J gene: TRBJ1-2
CDR3 protein: CAIPDSYYGYTF
CDR3 DNA: TGTGCCATCCCGGACAGCTACTATGGCTACACCTTC

D gene: -
clone size: -
V gene: TRBV18
J gene: TRBJ2-7
CDR3 protein: CASSPPRTTYEQYF
CDR3 DNA: TGTGCCAGCTCACCACCGAGGACCACCTACGAGCAGTACTTC

D gene: -
clone size: -
V gene: TRBV9
J gene: TRBJ2-7
CDR3 protein: CASSPLRIGSEQYF
CDR3 DNA: TGTGCCAGCAGCCCACTCCGAATAGGGTCCGAGCAGTACTTC

D gene: TRBD1
clone size: once
V gene: TRBV4-2
J gene: TRBJ2-7
CDR3 protein: CASSQPDRGPYYEQYF
CDR3 DNA: TGTGCCAGCAGCCAACCCGACAGGGGACCCTACTACGAGCAGTACTTC

D gene: -
clone size: -
V gene: TRBV4-2
J gene: TRBJ1-2
CDR3 protein: CASSQGGSVDGYTF
CDR3 DNA: TGTGCCAGCAGCCAAGGGGGAAGCGTGGATGGCTACACCTTC

D gene: -
clone size: -
V gene: TRBV6-1
J gene: TRBJ1-1
CDR3 protein: CASSEGQGDGAFF
CDR3 DNA: TGTGCCAGCAGTGAAGGTCAGGGAGATGGAGCTTTCTTT

D gene: -
clone size: -
V gene: TRBV6-5
J gene: TRBJ2-5
CDR3 protein: CASSSPETDLVETQYF
CDR3 DNA: TGTGCCAGCAGTTCCCCGGAAACAGACCTCGTGGAGACCCAGTACTTC

D gene: -
clone size: -
V gene: TRBV27
J gene: TRBJ2-7
CDR3 protein: CASRTGSEQYF
CDR3 DNA: TGTGCCAGCAGAACTGGTAGCGAGCAGTACTTC

D gene: -
clone size: -
V gene: TRBV29-1
J gene: TRBJ1-1
CDR3 protein: CSTTEAFF
CDR3 DNA: TGCAGCACCACTGAAGCTTTCTTT

D gene: -
clone size: -
V gene: TRBV4-1
J gene: TRBJ2-1
CDR3 protein: CASSQDRPGYYNEQFF
CDR3 DNA: TGCGCCAGCAGCCAAGACCGTCCAGGCTACTACAATGAGCAGTTCTTC

D gene: TRBD2
clone size: -
V gene: TRBV6-6
J gene: TRBJ2-5
CDR3 protein: CASSYHPGGQETQYF
CDR3 DNA: TGTGCCAGCAGTTACCATCCGGGAGGCCAAGAGACCCAGTACTTC

D gene: -
clone size: -
V gene: TRBV5-5
J gene: TRBJ2-7
CDR3 protein: CASSLERQAEEQYF
CDR3 DNA: TGTGCCAGCAGCTTGGAAAGACAGGCTGAAGAGCAGTACTTC

D gene: -
clone size: -
V gene: TRBV19
J gene: TRBJ2-1
CDR3 protein: CASSVLRYNEQFF
CDR3 DNA: TGTGCCAGTAGTGTCCTAAGGTACAATGAGCAGTTCTTC

D gene: -
clone size: -
V gene: TRBV27
J gene: TRBJ2-3
CDR3 protein: CASPSTDTQYF
CDR3 DNA: TGTGCCAGCCCAAGCACAGATACGCAGTATTTT

D gene: -
clone size: -
V gene: TRBV6-5
J gene: TRBJ1-2
CDR3 protein: CASSYGATNYGYTF
CDR3 DNA: TGTGCCAGCAGTTACGGGGCTACCAACTATGGCTACACCTTC

D gene: TRBD2
clone size: -
V gene: TRBV4-1
J gene: TRBJ2-7
CDR3 protein: CASSQILAASYEQYF
CDR3 DNA: TGCGCCAGCAGCCAGATACTAGCGGCCTCCTACGAGCAGTACTTC

D gene: -
clone size: -
V gene: TRBV4-1
J gene: TRBJ1-2
CDR3 protein: CASSHPGTPWDGYTF
CDR3 DNA: TGCGCCAGCAGCCATCCCGGGACACCATGGGATGGCTACACCTTC

D gene: TRBD2
clone size: -
V gene: TRBV4-1
J gene: TRBJ2-7
CDR3 protein: CASSRVAGGVHEQYF
CDR3 DNA: TGCGCCAGCAGCCGAGTAGCGGGGGGCGTCCACGAGCAGTACTTC

D gene: -
clone size: -
V gene: TRBV6-5
J gene: TRBJ2-2
CDR3 protein: CASSRQRADTGELFF
CDR3 DNA: TGTGCCAGCAGTAGACAGAGGGCGGACACCGGGGAGCTGTTTTTT

D gene: -
clone size: few
V gene: TRBV30
J gene: TRBJ2-7
CDR3 protein: CARGQGLPYEQYF
CDR3 DNA: TGTGCCCGAGGGCAGGGCCTTCCCTACGAGCAGTACTTC

D gene: TRBD2
clone size: -
V gene: TRBV30
J gene: TRBJ2-3
CDR3 protein: CAWSLLAGGTDTQYF
CDR3 DNA: TGTGCCTGGAGTCTATTAGCGGGGGGCACAGATACGCAGTATTTT

D gene: TRBD1
clone size: -
V gene: TRBV11-1
J gene: TRBJ2-1
CDR3 protein: CASSSWGGQGHNEQFF
CDR3 DNA: TGTGCCAGCAGCTCTTGGGGGGGACAGGGACACAATGAGCAGTTCTTC

D gene: TRBD1
clone size: -
V gene: TRBV27
J gene: TRBJ1-6
CDR3 protein: CASSARTGGGTPLHF
CDR3 DNA: TGTGCCAGCAGTGCCAGGACAGGGGGTGGGACACCCCTCCACTTT

D gene: -
clone size: -
V gene: TRBV5-1
J gene: TRBJ2-3
CDR3 protein: CASSWRDFTDTQYF
CDR3 DNA: TGCGCCAGCAGCTGGAGGGACTTCACAGATACGCAGTATTTT

D gene: TRBD2
clone size: -
V gene: TRBV5-1
J gene: TRBJ2-1
CDR3 protein: CASSLSVTSGGSSEQFF
CDR3 DNA: TGCGCCAGCAGCTTGTCGGTCACTAGCGGGGGTTCTAGTGAGCAGTTCTTC

D gene: -
clone size: -
V gene: TRBV6-5
J gene: TRBJ1-5
CDR3 protein: CASSSEGYSNQPQHF
CDR3 DNA: TGTGCCAGCAGTTCCGAAGGATATAGCAATCAGCCCCAGCATTTT

D gene: -
clone size: -
V gene: TRBV27
J gene: TRBJ1-1
CDR3 protein: CASSLAINTEAFF
CDR3 DNA: TGTGCCAGCAGTTTAGCCATCAACACTGAAGCTTTCTTT

D gene: -
clone size: -
V gene: TRBV30
J gene: TRBJ1-1
CDR3 protein: CAWSVHFSEAFF
CDR3 DNA: TGTGCCTGGAGTGTACATTTTTCTGAAGCTTTCTTT

D gene: -
clone size: -
V gene: TRBV27
J gene: TRBJ1-1
CDR3 protein: CASSMGGVNTEAFF
CDR3 DNA: TGTGCCAGCAGCATGGGAGGAGTGAACACTGAAGCTTTCTTT